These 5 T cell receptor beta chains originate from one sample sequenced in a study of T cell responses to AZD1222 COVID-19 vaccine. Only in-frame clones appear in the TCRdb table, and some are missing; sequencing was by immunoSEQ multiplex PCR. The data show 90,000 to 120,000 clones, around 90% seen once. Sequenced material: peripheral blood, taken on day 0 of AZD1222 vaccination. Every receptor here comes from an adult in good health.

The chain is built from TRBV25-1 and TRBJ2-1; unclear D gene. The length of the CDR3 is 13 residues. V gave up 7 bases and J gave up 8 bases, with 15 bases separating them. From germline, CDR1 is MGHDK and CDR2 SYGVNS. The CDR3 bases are TGTGCCAGCACAGGTTGGGGATTCGATGAGCAGTTCTTC. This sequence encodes CASTGWGFDEQFF.

The CDR3 DNA follows: TGTGCCACCAGACAGGGGGCAACAGATACGCAGTATTTT. Translating gives CATRQGATDTQYF. The chain joins TRBV10-3 to TRBJ2-3; TRBD1 aligns across 10 bases. The germline CDR1 and CDR2 sequences are ENHRY and SYGVKD. The V segment lost 10 bases and the J segment 3 bases; nucleotides outside the gene matches: 4. This CDR3 region has 13 residues.

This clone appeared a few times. CDR3 in amino acids: CASSLAWQGASTQYF. The CDR3 DNA reads as TGTGCCAGCAGCTTAGCGTGGCAGGGGGCAAGTACGCAGTATTTT. V and J are TRBV7-2 and TRBJ2-3, with TRBD1 matching over 8 bases. CDR1 is SGHTA, CDR2 FQGNSA, per germline. The CDR3 runs to 15 residues. The trim removed 0 bases at V and 8 bases at J, leaving 7 bases unmatched.

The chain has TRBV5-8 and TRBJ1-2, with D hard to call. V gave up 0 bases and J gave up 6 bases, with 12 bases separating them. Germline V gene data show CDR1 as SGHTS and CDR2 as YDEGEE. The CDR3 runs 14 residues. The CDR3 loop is CASSLEWRAHGYTF. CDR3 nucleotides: TGTGCCAGCAGCTTGGAATGGAGGGCTCATGGCTACACCTTC. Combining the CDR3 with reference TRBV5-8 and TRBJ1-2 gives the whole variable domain EAGVTQSPTHLIKTRGQQATLRCSPISGHTSVYWYQQALGLGLQFLLWYDEGEERNRGNFPPRFSGRQFPNYSSELNVNALELEDSALYLCASSLEWRAHGYTFGSGTRLTVV.

This CDR3 reads CASSSRETDTQYF. As DNA, the CDR3 is TGTGCCAGCAGCTCACGGGAAACAGATACGCAGTATTTT. The J gene is TRBJ2-3, the V gene TRBV6-2 or TRBV6-3; maybe TRBD2 (5 bases). The V end lost 6 bases, the J end lost 3 bases, and 10 bases lay between the germline ends. Germline CDR1 reads MNHEY; CDR2 reads SVGEGT. The CDR3 consists of 13 residues.